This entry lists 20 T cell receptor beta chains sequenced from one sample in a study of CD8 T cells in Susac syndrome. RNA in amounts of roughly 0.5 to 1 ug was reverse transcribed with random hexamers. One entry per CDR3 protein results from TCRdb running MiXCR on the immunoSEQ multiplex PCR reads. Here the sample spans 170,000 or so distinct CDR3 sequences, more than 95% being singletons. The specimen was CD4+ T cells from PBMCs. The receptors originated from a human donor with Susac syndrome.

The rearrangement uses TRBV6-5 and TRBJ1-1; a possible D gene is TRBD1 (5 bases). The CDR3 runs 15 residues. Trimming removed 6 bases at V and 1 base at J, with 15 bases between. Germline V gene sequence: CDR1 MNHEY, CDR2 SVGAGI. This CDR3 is CASRVTGVGNTEAFF. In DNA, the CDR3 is TGTGCCAGCAGAGTTACGGGGGTCGGGAACACTGAAGCTTTCTTT.

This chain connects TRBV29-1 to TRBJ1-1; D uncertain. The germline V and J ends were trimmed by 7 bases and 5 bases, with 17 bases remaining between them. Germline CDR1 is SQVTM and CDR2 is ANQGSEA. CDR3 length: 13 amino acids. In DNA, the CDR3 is TGCAGCGCCGCCGGGGTAGGAAGAACTGAAGCTTTCTTT. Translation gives CSAAGVGRTEAFF.

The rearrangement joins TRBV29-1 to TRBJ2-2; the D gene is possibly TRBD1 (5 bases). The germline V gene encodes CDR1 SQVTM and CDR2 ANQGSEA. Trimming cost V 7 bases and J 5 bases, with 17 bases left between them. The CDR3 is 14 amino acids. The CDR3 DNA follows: TGCAGCGCAGCACTCGTAGGGGTGACCGGGGAGCTGTTTTTT. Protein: CSAALVGVTGELFF.

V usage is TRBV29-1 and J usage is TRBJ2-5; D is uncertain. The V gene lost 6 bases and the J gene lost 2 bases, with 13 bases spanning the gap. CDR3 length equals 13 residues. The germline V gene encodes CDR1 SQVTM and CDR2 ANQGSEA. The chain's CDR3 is CSVGGPSQETQYF. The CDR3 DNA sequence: TGCAGCGTGGGTGGACCTTCACAAGAGACCCAGTACTTC.

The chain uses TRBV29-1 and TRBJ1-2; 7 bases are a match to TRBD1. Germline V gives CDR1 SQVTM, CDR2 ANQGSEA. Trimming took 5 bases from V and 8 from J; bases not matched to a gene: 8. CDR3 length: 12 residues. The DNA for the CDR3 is TGCAGCGTTCGACAGGGACCAAAGGGCTACACCTTC. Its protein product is CSVRQGPKGYTF.

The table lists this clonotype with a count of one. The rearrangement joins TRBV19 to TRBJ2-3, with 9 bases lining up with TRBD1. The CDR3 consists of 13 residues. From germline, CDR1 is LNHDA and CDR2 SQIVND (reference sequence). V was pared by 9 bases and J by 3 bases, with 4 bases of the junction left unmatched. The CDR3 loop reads CASGQGMTDTQYF. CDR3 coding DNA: TGTGCCAGCGGACAGGGGATGACAGATACGCAGTATTTT.

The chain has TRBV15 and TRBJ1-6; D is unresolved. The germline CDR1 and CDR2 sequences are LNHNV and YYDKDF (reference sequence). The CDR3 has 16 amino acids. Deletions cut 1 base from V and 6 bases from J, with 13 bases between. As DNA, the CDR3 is TGTGCCACCAGCAGAGTCGCTACACGCTCTAATTCACCCCTCCACTTT. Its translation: CATSRVATRSNSPLHF.

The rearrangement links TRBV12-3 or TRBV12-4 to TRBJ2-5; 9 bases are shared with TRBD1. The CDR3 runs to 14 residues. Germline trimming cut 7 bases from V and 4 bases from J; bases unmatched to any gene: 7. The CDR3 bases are TGTGCCAGCATTCAGGACAGGGGTGGAGAGACCCAGTACTTC. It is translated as CASIQDRGGETQYF.

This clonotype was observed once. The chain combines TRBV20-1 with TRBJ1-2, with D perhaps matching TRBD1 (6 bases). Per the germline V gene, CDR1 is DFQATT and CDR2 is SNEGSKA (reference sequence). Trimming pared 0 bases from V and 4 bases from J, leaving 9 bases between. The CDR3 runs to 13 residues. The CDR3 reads CSAREGGGYGYTF. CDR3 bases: TGCAGTGCTAGAGAAGGGGGAGGCTATGGCTACACCTTC.

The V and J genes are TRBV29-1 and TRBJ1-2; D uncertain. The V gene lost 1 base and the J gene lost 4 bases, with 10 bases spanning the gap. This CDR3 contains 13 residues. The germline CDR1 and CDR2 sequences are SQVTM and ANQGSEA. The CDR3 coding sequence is TGCAGCGTTGAAGTATTACCGCTCTATGGCTACACCTTC. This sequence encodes CSVEVLPLYGYTF.

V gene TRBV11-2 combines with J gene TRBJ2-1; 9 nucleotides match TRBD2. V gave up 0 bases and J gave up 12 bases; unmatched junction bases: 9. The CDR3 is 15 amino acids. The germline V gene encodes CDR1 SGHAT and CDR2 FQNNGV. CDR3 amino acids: CASSLEPSGNGGQFF. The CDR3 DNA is TGTGCCAGCAGCTTAGAACCTAGCGGGAATGGGGGGCAGTTCTTC.

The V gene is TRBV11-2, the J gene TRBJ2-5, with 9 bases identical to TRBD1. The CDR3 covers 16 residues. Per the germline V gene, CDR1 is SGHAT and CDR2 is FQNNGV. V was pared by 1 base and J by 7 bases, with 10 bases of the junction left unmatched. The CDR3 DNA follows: TGTGCCAGCAGCTTAGGTGGACAGGGGCTCTTGAGGACCCAGTACTTC. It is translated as CASSLGGQGLLRTQYF.

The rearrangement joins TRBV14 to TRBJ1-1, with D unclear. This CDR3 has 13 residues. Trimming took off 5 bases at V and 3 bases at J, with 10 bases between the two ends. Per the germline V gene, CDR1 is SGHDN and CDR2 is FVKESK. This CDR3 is CASSILRDTEAFF. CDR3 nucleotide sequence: TGTGCCAGCAGCATTCTCCGGGACACTGAAGCTTTCTTT.

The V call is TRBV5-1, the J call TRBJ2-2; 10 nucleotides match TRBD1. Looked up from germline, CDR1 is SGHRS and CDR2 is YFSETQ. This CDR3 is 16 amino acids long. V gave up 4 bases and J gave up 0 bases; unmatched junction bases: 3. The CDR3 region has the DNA TGCGCCAGCAGCCTGACAGGGGGCGCGAACACCGGGGAGCTGTTTTTT. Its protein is CASSLTGGANTGELFF.

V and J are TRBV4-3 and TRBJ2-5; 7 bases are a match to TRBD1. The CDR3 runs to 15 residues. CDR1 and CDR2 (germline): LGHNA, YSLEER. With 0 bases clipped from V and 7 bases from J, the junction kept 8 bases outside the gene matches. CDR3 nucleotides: TGCGCCAGCAGCCAAGATGGAAGGGGGCTCGGGACCCAGTACTTC. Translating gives CASSQDGRGLGTQYF.

CDR3 in amino acids: CSATDALAAGLFREQYF. CDR3 DNA: TGCAGTGCTACAGACGCACTAGCTGCAGGGCTCTTCCGCGAGCAGTACTTC. The chain carries TRBV20-1 and TRBJ2-7, with TRBD2 as a possible D gene (6 bases). The CDR3 sequence is 17 residues long. Trimming pared 4 bases from V and 6 bases from J, leaving 28 bases between. CDR1 and CDR2 from the germline V gene are DFQATT and SNEGSKA (reference sequence).

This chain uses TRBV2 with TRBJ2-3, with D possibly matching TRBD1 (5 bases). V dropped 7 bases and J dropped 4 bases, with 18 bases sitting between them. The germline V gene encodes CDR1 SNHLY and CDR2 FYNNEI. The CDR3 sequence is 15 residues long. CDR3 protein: CASTPAGLIADTQYF. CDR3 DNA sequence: TGTGCCAGCACCCCAGCAGGGTTAATCGCAGATACGCAGTATTTT.

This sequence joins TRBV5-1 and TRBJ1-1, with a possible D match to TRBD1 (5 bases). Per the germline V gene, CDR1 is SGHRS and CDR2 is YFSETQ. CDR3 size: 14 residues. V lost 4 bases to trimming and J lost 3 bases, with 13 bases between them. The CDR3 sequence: CASSIERGDTEAFF. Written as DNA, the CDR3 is TGCGCCAGCAGCATCGAGAGGGGAGACACTGAAGCTTTCTTT.

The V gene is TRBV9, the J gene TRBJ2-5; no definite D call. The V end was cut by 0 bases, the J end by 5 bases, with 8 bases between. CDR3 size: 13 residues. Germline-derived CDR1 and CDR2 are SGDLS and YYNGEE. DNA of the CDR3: TGTGCCAGCAGCGTAGCGTTGAGCGAGACCCAGTACTTC. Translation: CASSVALSETQYF.

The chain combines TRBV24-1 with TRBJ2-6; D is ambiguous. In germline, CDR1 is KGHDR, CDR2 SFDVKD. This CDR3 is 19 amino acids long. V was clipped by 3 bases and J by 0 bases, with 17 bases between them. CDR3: CATSDQAAPSISGANVLTF. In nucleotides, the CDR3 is TGTGCCACCAGTGATCAGGCAGCACCGTCTATCTCTGGGGCCAACGTCCTGACTTTC.